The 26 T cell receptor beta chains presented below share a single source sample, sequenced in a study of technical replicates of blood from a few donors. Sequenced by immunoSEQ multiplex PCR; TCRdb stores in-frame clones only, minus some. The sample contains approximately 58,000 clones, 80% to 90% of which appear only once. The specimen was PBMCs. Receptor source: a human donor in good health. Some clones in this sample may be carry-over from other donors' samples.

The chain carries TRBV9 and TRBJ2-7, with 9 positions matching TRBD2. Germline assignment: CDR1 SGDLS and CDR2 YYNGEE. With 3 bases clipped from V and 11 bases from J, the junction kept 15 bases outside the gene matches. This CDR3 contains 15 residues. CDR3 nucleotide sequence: TGTGCCAGCAGCGCGGACGGTAGCGGGAGTTCGGCGGAGTACTTC. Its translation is CASSADGSGSSAEYF.

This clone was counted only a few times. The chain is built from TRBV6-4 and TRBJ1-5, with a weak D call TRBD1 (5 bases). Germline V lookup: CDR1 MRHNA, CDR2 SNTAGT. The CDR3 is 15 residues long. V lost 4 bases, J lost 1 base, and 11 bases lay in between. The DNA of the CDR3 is TGTGCCAGCAGTGCCCAGGGCGGAAGCAATCAGCCCCAGCATTTT. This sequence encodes CASSAQGGSNQPQHF.

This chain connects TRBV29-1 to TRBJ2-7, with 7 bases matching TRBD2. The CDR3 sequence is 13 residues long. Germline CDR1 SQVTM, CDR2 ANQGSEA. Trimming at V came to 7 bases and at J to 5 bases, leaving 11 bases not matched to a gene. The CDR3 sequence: CSAGGRDVHEQYF. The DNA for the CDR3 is TGCAGCGCTGGGGGGAGGGACGTTCACGAGCAGTACTTC.

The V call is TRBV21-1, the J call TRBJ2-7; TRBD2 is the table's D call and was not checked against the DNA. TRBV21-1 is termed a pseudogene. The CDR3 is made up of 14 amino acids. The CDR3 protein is CASIQNEKCYEQYF. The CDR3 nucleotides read TGTGCCAGCATCCAAAACGAGAAATGCTACGAGCAGTACTTC.

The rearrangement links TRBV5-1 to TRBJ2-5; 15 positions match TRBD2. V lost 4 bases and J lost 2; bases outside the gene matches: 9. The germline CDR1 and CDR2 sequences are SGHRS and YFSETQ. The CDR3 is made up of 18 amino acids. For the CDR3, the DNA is TGCGCCAGCAGCCCCTCCGGACTAGCGGGGGGGAGGCAAGAGACCCAGTACTTC. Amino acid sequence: CASSPSGLAGGRQETQYF. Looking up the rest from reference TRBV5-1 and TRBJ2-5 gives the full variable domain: KAGVTQTPRYLIKTRGQQVTLSCSPISGHRSVSWYQQTPGQGLQFLFEYFSETQRNKGNFPGRFSGRQFSNSRSEMNVSTLELGDSALYLCASSPSGLAGGRQETQYFGPGTRLLVL.

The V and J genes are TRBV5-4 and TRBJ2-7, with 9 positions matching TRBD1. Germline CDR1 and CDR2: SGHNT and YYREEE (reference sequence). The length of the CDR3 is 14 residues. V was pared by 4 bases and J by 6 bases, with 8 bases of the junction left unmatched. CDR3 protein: CASSLRTGVGEQYF. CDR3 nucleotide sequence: TGTGCCAGCAGCCTAAGGACAGGGGTAGGCGAGCAGTACTTC.

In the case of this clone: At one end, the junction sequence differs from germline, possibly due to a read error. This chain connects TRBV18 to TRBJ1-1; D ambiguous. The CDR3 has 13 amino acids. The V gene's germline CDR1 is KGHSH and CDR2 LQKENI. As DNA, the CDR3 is TGTGCCAGCTCACCACCGACCCATATTTCCCTAGTCTTT. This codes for CASSPPTHISLVF.

The CDR3 DNA reads as TGTGCCAGTAACACGGGGGGGGGCCGACTCACCGGGGAGCTGTTTTTT. This sequence encodes CASNTGGGRLTGELFF. This chain uses TRBV19 with TRBJ2-2; 8 positions match TRBD2. The junction had 11 bases not matched to a gene; V was cut back by 7 bases and J by 4 bases. This CDR3 contains 16 residues. Looked up from germline, CDR1 is LNHDA and CDR2 is SQIVND (reference sequence). The whole variable domain, filled in from reference TRBV19 and TRBJ2-2, reads DGGITQSPKYLFRKEGQNVTLSCEQNLNHDAMYWYRQDPGQGLRLIYYSQIVNDFQKGDIAEGYSVSREKKESFPLTVTSAQKNPTAFYLCASNTGGGRLTGELFFGEGSRLTVL.

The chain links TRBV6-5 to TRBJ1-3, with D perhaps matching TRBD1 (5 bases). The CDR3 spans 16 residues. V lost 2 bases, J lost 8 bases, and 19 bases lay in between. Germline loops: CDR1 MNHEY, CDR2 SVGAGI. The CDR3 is CASSYTLAGLVDTIYF. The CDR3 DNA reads TGTGCCAGCAGTTACACCTTGGCAGGGCTGGTGGACACCATATATTTT.

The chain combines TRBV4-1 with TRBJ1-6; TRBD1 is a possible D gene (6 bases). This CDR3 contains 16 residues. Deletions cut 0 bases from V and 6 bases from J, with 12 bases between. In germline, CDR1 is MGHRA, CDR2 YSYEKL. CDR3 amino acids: CASSQDRPGANSPLHF. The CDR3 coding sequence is TGCGCCAGCAGCCAAGATCGTCCAGGGGCTAATTCACCCCTCCACTTT.

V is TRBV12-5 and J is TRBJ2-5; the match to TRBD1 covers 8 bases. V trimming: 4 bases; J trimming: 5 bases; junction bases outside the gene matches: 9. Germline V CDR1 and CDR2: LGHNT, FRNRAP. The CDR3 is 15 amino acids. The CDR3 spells CASGSQGALGETQYF. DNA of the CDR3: TGTGCTAGTGGTTCCCAGGGGGCGCTTGGGGAGACCCAGTACTTC. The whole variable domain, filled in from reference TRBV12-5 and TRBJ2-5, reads DARVTQTPRHKVTEMGQEVTMRCQPILGHNTVFWYRQTMMQGLELLAYFRNRAPLDDSGMPKDRFSAEMPDATLATLKIQPSEPRDSAVYFCASGSQGALGETQYFGPGTRLLVL.

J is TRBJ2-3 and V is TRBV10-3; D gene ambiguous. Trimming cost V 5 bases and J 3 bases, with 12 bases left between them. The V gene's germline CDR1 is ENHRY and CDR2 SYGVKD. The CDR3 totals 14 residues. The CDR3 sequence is CAISLVPATDTQYF. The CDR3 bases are TGTGCCATCAGTCTAGTCCCGGCGACAGATACGCAGTATTTT.

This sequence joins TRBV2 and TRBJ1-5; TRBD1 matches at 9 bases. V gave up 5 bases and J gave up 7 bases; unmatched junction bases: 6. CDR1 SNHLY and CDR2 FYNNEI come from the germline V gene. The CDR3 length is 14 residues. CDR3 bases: TGTGCCAGCAGTCAGGGACAGGGTGTACAGCCCCAGCATTTT. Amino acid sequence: CASSQGQGVQPQHF.

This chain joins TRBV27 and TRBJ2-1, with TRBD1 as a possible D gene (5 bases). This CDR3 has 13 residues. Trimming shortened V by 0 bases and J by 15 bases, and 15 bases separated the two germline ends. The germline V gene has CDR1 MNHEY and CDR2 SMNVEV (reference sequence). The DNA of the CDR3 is TGTGCCAGCAGTTTATCGGGTGGGGCCTCGCCGTTCTTC. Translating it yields CASSLSGGASPFF.

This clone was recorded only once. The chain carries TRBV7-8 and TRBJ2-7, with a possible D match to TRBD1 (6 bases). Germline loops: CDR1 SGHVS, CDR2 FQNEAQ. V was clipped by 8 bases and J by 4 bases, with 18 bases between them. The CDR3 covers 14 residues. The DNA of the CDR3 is TGTGCCAGCCTCCCCAGGGGTGACAGTTACGAGCAGTACTTC. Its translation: CASLPRGDSYEQYF.

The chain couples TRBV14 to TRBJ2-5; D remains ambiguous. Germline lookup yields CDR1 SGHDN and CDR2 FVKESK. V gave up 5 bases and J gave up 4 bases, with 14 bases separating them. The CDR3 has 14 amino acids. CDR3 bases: TGTGCCAGCAGCTCCACTAACGGTCGAGAGACCCAGTACTTC. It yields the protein CASSSTNGRETQYF.

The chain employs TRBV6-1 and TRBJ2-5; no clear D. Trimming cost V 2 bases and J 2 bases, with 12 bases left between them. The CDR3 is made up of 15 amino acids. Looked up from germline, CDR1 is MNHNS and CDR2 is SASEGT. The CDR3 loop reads CASSERWRVQETQYF. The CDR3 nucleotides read TGTGCCAGCAGTGAACGGTGGAGAGTTCAAGAGACCCAGTACTTC.

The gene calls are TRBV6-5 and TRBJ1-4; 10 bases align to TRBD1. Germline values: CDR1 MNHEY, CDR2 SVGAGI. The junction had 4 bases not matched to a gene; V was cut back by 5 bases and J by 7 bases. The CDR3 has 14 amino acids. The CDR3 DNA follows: TGTGCCAGCAGTAGTGGACAGGGGGGTGAAAAACTGTTTTTT. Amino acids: CASSSGQGGEKLFF.

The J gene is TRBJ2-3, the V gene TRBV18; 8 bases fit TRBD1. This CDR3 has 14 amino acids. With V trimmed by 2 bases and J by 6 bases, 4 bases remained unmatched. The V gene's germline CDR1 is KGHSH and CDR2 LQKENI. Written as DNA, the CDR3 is TGTGCCAGCTCACCAGGGACAGGAGGGGATACGCAGTATTTT. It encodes CASSPGTGGDTQYF.

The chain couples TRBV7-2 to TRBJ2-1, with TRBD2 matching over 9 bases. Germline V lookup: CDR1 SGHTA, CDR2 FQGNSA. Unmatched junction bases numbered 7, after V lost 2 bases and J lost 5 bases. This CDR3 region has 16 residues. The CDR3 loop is CASSLLGLASDNEQFF. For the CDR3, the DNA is TGTGCCAGCAGCTTATTAGGACTAGCGTCGGACAATGAGCAGTTCTTC.

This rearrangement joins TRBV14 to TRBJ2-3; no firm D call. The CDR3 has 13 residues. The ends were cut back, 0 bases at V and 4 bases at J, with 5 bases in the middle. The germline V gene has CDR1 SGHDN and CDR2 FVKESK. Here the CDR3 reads CASSQDRADTQYF. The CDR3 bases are TGTGCCAGCAGCCAAGATCGGGCAGATACGCAGTATTTT.

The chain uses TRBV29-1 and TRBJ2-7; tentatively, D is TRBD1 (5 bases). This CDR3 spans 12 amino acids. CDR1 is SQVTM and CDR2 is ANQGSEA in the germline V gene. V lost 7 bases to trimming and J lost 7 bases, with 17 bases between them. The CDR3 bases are TGCAGCGCACAGGTAGACCTACATGAGCAGTACTTC. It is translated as CSAQVDLHEQYF.

The CDR3 region has the DNA TGTGCCAGCAGCTTAGTGGGCGTTTGGTCAAACCAAGAGACCCAGTACTTC. Its protein product is CASSLVGVWSNQETQYF. The chain has TRBV7-9 and TRBJ2-5; D is ambiguous. V lost 1 base and J 0 bases, leaving 15 bases between the germline ends. This CDR3 comprises 17 residues. From germline, CDR1 is SEHNR and CDR2 FQNEAQ (reference sequence).

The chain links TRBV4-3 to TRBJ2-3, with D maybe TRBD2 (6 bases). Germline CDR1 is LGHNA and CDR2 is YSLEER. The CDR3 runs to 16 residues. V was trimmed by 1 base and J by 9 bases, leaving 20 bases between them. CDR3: CASSQASGWGGGTQYF. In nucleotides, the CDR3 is TGCGCCAGCAGCCAAGCCTCGGGTTGGGGCGGAGGGACGCAGTATTTT.

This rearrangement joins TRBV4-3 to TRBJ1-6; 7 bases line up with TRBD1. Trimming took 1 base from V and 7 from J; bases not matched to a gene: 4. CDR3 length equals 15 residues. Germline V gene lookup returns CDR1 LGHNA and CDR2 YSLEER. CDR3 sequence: CASSQVSQGNSPLHF. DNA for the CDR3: TGCGCCAGCAGCCAAGTGTCACAGGGGAATTCACCCCTCCACTTT.

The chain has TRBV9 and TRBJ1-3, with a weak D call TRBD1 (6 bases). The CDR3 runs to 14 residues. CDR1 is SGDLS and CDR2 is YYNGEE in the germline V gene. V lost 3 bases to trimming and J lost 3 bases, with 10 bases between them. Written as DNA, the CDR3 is TGTGCCAGCAGCGACAGGGTGGGTGGAAACACCATATATTTT. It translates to CASSDRVGGNTIYF.